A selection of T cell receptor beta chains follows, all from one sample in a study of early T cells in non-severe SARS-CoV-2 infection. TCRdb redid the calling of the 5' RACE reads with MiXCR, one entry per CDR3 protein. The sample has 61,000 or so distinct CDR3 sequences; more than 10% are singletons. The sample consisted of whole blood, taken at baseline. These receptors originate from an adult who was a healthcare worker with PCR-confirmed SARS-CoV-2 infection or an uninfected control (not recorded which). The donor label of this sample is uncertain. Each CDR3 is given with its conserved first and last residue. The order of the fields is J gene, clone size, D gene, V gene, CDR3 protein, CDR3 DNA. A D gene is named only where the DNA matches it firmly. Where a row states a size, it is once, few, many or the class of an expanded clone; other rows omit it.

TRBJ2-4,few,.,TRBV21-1,CASSSHRGQPTLAKNIQYF,TGTGCCAGCAGCTCCCACAGAGGACAGCCAACTCTAGCCAAAAACATTCAGTACTTC
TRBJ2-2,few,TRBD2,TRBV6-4,CASSNLAGGGELFF,TGTGCCAGCAGTAACCTAGCGGGAGGCGGGGAGCTGTTTTTT
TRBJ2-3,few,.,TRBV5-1,CASSLLNGGQKVTDTQYF,TGCGCCAGCAGCTTGCTTAACGGTGGACAGAAGGTCACAGATACGCAGTATTTT
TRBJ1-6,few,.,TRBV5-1,CASSPWVDKRNSPLHF,TGCGCCAGCAGCCCGTGGGTGGACAAGCGTAATTCACCCCTCCACTTT
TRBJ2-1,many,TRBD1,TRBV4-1,CASSRPKGGPGQGNNEQFF,TGCGCCAGCAGCCGCCCTAAAGGGGGCCCCGGACAGGGGAACAATGAGCAGTTCTTC
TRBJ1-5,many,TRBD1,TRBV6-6,CASSRDRVNQPQHF,TGTGCCAGCAGCCGCGACAGGGTTAATCAGCCCCAGCATTTT
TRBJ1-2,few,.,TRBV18,CASSPINRGDGYTF,TGTGCCAGCTCACCAATTAACAGAGGGGACGGCTACACCTTC
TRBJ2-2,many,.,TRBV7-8,CASSPGLKLVGGELFF,TGTGCCAGCAGCCCCGGCCTGAAGCTGGTGGGCGGGGAGCTGTTTTTT
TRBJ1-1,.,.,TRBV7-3,CASRQTGSTEAFF,TGTGCCAGCAGGCAAACAGGGTCCACTGAAGCTTTCTTT
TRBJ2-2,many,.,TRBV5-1,CASSPRRQETGELFF,TGCGCCAGCAGCCCGCGCCGACAGGAAACCGGGGAGCTGTTTTTT
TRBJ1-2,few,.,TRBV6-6,CASTDRNYGYTF,TGTGCCAGCACCGACAGGAACTATGGCTACACCTTC
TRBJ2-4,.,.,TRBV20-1,CSASKRTLSGSLAKNIQYF,TGCAGTGCAAGTAAGAGGACCCTAAGTGGCTCTCTAGCCAAAAACATTCAGTACTTC
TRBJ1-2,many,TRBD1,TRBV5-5,CASSLGRGQASYGYTF,TGTGCCAGCAGCTTGGGCAGGGGGCAGGCGAGCTATGGCTACACCTTC
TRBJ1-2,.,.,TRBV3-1,CASSQDLPRAAYGYTF,TGTGCCAGCAGCCAAGATTTGCCCAGGGCAGCCTATGGCTACACCTTC
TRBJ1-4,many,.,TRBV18,CASSRSTNEKLFF,TGTGCCAGCTCACGGAGCACTAATGAAAAACTGTTTTTT
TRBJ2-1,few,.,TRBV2,CASRLLASYNEQFF,TGTGCCAGCAGGTTACTAGCTTCCTACAATGAGCAGTTCTTC
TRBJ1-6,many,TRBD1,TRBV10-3,CAISGGTGKDSPLHF,TGTGCCATCAGCGGGGGGACAGGGAAGGATTCACCCCTCCACTTT
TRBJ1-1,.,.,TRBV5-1,CASSLGSDEAFF,TGCGCCAGCAGCTTGGGGTCGGATGAAGCTTTCTTT
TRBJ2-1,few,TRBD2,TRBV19,CASSTIAGGRYEQFF,TGTGCCAGTAGTACGATAGCGGGGGGGCGTTATGAGCAGTTCTTC
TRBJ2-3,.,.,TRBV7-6,CASSLNRQFTDTQYF,TGTGCCAGCAGCTTAAATCGACAGTTCACAGATACGCAGTATTTT
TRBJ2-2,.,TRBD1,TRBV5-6,CASSTRTGQITGELFF,TGTGCCAGCAGCACCCGGACAGGGCAAATCACCGGGGAGCTGTTTTTT
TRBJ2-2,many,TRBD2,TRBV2,CASSPGTRQFDSMFF,TGTGCCAGCAGTCCCGGGACTAGGCAATTCGACTCTATGTTTTTT
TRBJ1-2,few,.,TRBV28,CASNVRLYGYTF,TGTGCCAGCAACGTACGGCTCTATGGCTACACCTTC
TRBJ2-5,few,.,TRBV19,CASKVSGGQETQYF,TGTGCCAGTAAGGTTTCCGGGGGCCAAGAGACCCAGTACTTC
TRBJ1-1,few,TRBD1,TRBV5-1,CASSVRQGAKNTEAFF,TGCGCCAGCAGCGTACGACAGGGGGCAAAGAACACTGAAGCTTTCTTT
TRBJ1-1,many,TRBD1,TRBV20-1,CSARDRWMNTEAFF,TGCAGTGCCCGGGACAGGTGGATGAACACTGAAGCTTTCTTT
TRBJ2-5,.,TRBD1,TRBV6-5,CASSHDRGHIQETQYF,TGTGCCAGCAGCCATGACAGGGGACATATCCAAGAGACCCAGTACTTC
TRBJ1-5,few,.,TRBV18,CASAQMGQLSNQPQHF,TGTGCCAGCGCCCAAATGGGGCAGCTTAGCAATCAGCCCCAGCATTTT
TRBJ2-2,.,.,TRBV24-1,CATSEWGSTGELFF,TGTGCCACCAGTGAATGGGGATCGACCGGGGAGCTGTTTTTT
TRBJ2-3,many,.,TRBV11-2,CASIAGDTQYF,TGTGCCAGCATCGCAGGGGATACGCAGTATTTT
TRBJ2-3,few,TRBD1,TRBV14,CASSRPGQGQSDTQYF,TGTGCCAGCAGCCGACCGGGACAGGGGCAATCAGATACGCAGTATTTT